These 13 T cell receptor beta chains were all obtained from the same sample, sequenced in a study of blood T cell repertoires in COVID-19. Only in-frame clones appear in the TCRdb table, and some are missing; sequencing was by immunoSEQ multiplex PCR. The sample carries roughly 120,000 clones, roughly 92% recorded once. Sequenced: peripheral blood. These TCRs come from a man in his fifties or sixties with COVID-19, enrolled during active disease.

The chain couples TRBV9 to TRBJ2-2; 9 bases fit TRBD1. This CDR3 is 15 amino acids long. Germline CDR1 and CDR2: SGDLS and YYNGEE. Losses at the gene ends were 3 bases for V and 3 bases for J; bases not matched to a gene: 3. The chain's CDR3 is CASSATGGDTGELFF. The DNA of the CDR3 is TGTGCCAGCAGCGCGACAGGGGGGGACACCGGGGAGCTGTTTTTT.

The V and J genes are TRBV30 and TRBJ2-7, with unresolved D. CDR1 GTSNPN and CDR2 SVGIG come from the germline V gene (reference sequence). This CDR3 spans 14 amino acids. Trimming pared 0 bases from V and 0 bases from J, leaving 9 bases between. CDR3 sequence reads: CAWSVSGISYEQYF. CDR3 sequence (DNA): TGTGCCTGGAGTGTATCGGGTATCTCCTACGAGCAGTACTTC.

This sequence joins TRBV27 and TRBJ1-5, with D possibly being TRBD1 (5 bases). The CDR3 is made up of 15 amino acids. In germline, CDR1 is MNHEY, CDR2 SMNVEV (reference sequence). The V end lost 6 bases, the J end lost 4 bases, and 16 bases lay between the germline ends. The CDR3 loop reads CASRSGAHPNQPQHF. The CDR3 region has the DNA TGTGCCAGCAGGTCTGGGGCCCACCCAAATCAGCCCCAGCATTTT.

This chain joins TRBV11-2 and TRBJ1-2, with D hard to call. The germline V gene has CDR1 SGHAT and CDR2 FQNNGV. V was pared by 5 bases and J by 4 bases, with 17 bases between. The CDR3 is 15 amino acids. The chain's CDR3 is CASSPRSAGLYGYTF. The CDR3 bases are TGTGCCAGCAGCCCAAGGTCCGCAGGTCTCTATGGCTACACCTTC.

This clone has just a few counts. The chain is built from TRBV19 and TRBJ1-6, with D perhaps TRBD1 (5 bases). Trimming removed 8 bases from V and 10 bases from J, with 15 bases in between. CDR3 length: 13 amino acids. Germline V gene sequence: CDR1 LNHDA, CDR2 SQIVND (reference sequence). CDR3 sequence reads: CASSQDFQSPLHF. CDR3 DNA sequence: TGTGCCAGTTCACAGGATTTCCAGTCACCCCTCCACTTT.

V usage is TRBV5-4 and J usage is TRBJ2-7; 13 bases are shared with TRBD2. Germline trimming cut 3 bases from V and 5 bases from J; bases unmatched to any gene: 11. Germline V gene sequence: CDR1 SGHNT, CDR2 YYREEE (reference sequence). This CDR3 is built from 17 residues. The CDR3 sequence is CASSSGKTSGRSNEQYF. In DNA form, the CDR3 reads TGTGCCAGCAGCTCGGGTAAGACTAGCGGGAGGTCCAACGAGCAGTACTTC.

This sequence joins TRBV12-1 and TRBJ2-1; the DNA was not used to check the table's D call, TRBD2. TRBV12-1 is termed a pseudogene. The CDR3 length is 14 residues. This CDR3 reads CASSFRVYYNEQFF. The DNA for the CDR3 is TGTGCCAGCAGCTTTCGGGTATACTACAATGAGCAGTTCTTC.

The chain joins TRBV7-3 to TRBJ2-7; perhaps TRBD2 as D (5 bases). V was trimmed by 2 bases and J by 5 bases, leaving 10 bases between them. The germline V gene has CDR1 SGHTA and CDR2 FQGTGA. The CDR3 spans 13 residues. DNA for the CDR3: TGTGCCAGCAGCTTAGGGGTGGGAGACGAGCAGTACTTC. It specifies CASSLGVGDEQYF.

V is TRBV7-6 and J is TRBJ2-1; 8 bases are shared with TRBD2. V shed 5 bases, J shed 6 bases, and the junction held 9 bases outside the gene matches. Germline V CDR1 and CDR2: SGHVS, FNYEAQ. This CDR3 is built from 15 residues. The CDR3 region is CASSLGLAVGNEQFF. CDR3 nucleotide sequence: TGTGCCAGCAGCCTCGGACTAGCAGTAGGCAATGAGCAGTTCTTC.

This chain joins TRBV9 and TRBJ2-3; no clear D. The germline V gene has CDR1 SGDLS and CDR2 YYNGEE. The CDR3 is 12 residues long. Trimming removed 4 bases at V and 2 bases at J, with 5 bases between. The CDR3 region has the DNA TGTGCCAGCAGCCTAAACACAGATACGCAGTATTTT. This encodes CASSLNTDTQYF.

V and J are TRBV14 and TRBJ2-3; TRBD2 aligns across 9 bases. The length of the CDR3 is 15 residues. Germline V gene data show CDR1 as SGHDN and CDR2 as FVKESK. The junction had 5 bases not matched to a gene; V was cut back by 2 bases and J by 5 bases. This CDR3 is CASSQQGLARDTQYF. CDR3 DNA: TGTGCCAGCAGCCAACAGGGACTAGCAAGAGATACGCAGTATTTT. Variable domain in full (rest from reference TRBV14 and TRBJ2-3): EAGVTQFPSHSVIEKGQTVTLRCDPISGHDNLYWYRRVMGKEIKFLLHFVKESKQDESGMPNNRFLAERTGGTYSTLKVQPAELEDSGVYFCASSQQGLARDTQYFGPGTRLTVL.

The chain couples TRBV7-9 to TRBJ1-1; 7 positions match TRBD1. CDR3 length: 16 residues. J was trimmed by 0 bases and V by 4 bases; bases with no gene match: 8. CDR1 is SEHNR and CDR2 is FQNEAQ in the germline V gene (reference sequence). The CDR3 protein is CASSSLPGQMNTEAFF. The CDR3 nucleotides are TGTGCCAGCAGCTCACTCCCGGGACAGATGAACACTGAAGCTTTCTTT.

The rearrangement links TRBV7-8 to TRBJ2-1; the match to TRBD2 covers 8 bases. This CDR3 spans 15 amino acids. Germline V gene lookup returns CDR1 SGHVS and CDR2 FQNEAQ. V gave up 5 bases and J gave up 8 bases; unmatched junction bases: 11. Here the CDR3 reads CASSPSGLVIDEQFF. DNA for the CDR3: TGTGCCAGCAGCCCGTCGGGACTAGTAATCGATGAGCAGTTCTTC. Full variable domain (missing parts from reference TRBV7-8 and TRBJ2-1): GAGVSQSPRYKVAKRGQDVALRCDPISGHVSLFWYQQALGQGPEFLTYFQNEAQLDKSGLPSDRFFAERPEGSVSTLKIQRTQQEDSAVYLCASSPSGLVIDEQFFGPGTRLTVL.